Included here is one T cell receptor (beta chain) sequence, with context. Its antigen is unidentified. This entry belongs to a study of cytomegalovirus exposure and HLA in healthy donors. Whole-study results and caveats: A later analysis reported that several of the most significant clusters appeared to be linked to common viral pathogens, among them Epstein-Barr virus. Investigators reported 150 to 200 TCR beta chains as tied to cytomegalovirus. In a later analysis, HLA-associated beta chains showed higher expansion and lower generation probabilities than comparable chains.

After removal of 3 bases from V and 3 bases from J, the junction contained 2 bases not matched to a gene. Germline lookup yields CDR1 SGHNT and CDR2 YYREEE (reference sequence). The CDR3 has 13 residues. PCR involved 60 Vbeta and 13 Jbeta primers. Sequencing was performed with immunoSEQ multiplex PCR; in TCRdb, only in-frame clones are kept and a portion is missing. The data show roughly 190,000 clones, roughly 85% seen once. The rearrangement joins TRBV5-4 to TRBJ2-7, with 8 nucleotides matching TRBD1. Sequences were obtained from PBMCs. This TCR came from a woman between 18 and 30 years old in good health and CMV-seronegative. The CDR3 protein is CASSSGQGYEQYF. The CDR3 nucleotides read TGTGCCAGCAGCTCCGGACAGGGCTACGAGCAGTACTTC.